This TCR beta chain was sequenced during a study of T cell changes during pregnancy in multiple sclerosis. Measured with immunoSEQ multiplex PCR; TCRdb has only the in-frame clones, and not every one. The data contain 45,000 to 60,000 clones, roughly nine tenths of them singletons. This CDR3 comprises 14 residues. The V end was cut by 7 bases, the J end by 2 bases, with 14 bases between. In germline, CDR1 is MDHEN, CDR2 SYDVKM. This clonotype was sampled from a female donor with multiple sclerosis, enrolled in a pregnancy study. The chain carries TRBV28 and TRBJ1-2; D perhaps matches TRBD1 (6 bases). The starting material was CD8+ T cells from peripheral blood mononuclear cells, obtained in the second trimester of pregnancy. The CDR3 spells CASNGDTGNYGYTF. The CDR3 coding sequence is TGTGCCAGCAACGGGGACACTGGGAACTATGGCTACACCTTC.